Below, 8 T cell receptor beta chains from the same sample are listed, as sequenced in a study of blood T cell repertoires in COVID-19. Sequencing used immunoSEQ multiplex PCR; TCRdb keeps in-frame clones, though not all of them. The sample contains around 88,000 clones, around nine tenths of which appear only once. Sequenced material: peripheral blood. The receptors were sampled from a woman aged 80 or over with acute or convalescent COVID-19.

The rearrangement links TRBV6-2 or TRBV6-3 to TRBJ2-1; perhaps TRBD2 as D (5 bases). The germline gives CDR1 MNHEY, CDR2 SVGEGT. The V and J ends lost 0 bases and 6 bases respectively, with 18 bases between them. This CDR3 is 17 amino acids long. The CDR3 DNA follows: TGTGCCAGCAGTTACTCCGAGGGAAGGGCGCCAGGCAATGAGCAGTTCTTC. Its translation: CASSYSEGRAPGNEQFF.

DNA of the CDR3: TGTGCCAGCAGCTTTATACAGGGGGCGCTTGAAAAACTGTTTTTT. Its protein is CASSFIQGALEKLFF. The chain employs TRBV7-9 and TRBJ1-4; 9 bases align to TRBD1. CDR1 SEHNR and CDR2 FQNEAQ come from the germline V gene (reference sequence). This CDR3 is 15 amino acids long. The V segment lost 3 bases and the J segment 7 bases; nucleotides outside the gene matches: 6.

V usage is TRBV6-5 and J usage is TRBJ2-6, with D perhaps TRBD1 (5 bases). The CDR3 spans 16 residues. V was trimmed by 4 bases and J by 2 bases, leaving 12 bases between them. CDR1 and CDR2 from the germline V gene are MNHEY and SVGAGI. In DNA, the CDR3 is TGTGCCAGCAGTTTCCCCCAGGGAACTGGGGCCAACGTCCTGACTTTC. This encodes CASSFPQGTGANVLTF.

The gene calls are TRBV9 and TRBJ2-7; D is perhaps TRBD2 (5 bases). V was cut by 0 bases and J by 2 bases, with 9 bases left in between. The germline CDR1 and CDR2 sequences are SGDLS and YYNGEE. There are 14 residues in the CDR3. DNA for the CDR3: TGTGCCAGCAGCGTAGGGGCGACTACCTACGAGCAGTACTTC. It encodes CASSVGATTYEQYF. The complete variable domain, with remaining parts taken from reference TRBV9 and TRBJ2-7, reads DSGVTQTPKHLITATGQRVTLRCSPRSGDLSVYWYQQSLDQGLQFLIQYYNGEERAKGNILERFSAQQFPDLHSELNLSSLELGDSALYFCASSVGATTYEQYFGPGTRLTVT.

The CDR3 is CASSRTGVSNQPQHF. The CDR3 nucleotides are TGCGCCAGCAGCCGGACCGGGGTTAGCAATCAGCCCCAGCATTTT. This chain uses TRBV4-1 with TRBJ1-5; D is uncertain. This CDR3 region has 15 residues. Trimming pared 4 bases from V and 0 bases from J, leaving 10 bases between. Germline CDR1 MGHRA, CDR2 YSYEKL.

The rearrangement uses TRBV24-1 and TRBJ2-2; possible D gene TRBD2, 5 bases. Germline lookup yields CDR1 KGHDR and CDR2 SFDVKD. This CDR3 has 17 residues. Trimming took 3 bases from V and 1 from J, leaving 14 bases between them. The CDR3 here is CATSDPNTGGNTGELFF. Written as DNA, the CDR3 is TGTGCCACCAGTGATCCTAACACCGGAGGGAACACCGGGGAGCTGTTTTTT.

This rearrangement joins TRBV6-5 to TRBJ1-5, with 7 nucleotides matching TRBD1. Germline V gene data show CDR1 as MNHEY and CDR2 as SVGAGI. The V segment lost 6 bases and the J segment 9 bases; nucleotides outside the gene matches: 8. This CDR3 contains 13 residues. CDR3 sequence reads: CASRDRDWGPQHF. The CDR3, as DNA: TGTGCCAGCAGAGACAGGGACTGGGGGCCCCAGCATTTT.

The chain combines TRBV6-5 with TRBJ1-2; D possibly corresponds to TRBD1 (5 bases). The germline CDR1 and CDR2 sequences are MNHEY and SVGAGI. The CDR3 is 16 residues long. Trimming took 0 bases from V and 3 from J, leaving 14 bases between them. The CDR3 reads CASSYSGLGSHYGYTF. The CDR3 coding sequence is TGTGCCAGCAGTTACTCGGGGCTGGGCAGCCACTATGGCTACACCTTC.